The subject of this entry is one TCR beta chain. These data are taken from a study of T cell responses to AZD1222 COVID-19 vaccine. This CDR3 has 14 amino acids. V was shortened by 2 bases and J by 5 bases, with 12 bases between the two germline ends. CDR1 and CDR2 (germline): SQVTM, ANQGSEA. Sequencing used immunoSEQ multiplex PCR; TCRdb keeps in-frame clones, though not all of them. The table has over 65,000 clones, roughly 89% seen once. The source of this sequence is an adult who received the AZD1222 COVID-19 vaccine. The chain is built from TRBV29-1 and TRBJ2-2; D may be TRBD2 (5 bases). The source was peripheral blood, collected 28 days after the second AZD1222 dose. The CDR3 is CSVERGLGTGELFF. In DNA, the CDR3 is TGCAGCGTTGAACGGGGATTGGGAACCGGGGAGCTGTTTTTT.